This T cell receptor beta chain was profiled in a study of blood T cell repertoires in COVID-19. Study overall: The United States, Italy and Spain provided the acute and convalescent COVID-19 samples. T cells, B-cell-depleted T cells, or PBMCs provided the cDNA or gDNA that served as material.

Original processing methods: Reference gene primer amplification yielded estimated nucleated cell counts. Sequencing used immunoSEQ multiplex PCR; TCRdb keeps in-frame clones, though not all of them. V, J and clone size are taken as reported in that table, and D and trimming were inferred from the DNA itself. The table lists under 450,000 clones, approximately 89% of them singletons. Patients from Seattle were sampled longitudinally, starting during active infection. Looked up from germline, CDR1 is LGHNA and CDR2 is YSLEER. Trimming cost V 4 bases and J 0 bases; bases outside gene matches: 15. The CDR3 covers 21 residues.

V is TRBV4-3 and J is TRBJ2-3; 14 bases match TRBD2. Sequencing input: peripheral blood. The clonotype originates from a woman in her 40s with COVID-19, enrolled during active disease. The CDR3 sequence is CASSPLPSGLAGGPSTDTQYF. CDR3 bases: TGCGCCAGCAGCCCTCTCCCCTCTGGACTAGCGGGAGGCCCTAGCACAGATACGCAGTATTTT.